This TCR beta chain comes out of a study of PD-1 blockade in classical Hodgkin lymphoma. Overall study results and limits: Exclusion covered patients beginning nivolumab under 1 year post-ASCT. Before treatment, TCR diversity in newly diagnosed patients was reportedly lower than in healthy donors.

Trimming took 2 bases from V and 5 from J, leaving 9 bases between them. The CDR3 has 13 amino acids. In germline, CDR1 is MNHEY, CDR2 SMNVEV (reference sequence). Of note for this clone: Its specificity is not known.

Time point: cycle 4 day 1 (C4D1), after less than seven weeks of nivolumab. Each patient experienced a relapse that followed autologous stem cell transplantation, and brentuximab vedotin exposure varied. Generated by immunoSEQ multiplex PCR, the TCRdb table keeps only in-frame clones and is missing some. The repertoire includes approximately 100,000 clones, 65% to 85% of them detected once, and approximately 15% sits in the top ten. This clonotype was obtained from a human donor with classical Hodgkin lymphoma. This specimen consisted of peripheral blood mononuclear cells (PBMCs), obtained before the fourth cycle of nivolumab. The chain recombines TRBV27 with TRBJ1-1; D unresolved. The CDR3 DNA follows: TGTGCCAGCAGTTTAGCCTGGCGGACTGAAGCTTTCTTT. The encoded protein is CASSLAWRTEAFF.